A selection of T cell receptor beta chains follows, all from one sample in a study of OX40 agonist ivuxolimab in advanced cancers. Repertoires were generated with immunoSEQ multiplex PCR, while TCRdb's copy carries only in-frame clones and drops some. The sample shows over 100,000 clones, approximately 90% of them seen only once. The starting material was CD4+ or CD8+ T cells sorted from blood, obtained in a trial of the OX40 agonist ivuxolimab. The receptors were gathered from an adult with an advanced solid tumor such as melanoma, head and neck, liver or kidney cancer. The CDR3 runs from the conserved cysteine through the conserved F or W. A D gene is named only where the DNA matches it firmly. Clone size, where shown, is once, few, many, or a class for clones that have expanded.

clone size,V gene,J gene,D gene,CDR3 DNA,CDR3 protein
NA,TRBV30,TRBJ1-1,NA,TGTGCCTGGAGTCCCGGCAATACGGGGACTGAAGCTTTCTTT,CAWSPGNTGTEAFF
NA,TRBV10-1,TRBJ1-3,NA,TGCGCCAGCACGGATGGAAACACCATATATTTT,CASTDGNTIYF
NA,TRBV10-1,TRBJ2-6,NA,TGCGCCAGCAGTGACGGCTCTGGGGCCAACGTCCTGACTTTC,CASSDGSGANVLTF
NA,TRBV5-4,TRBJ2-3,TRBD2,TGTGCCAGCAGCTTGAGTGGGGGGGGCACAGATACGCAGTATTTT,CASSLSGGGTDTQYF
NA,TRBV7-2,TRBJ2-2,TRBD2,TGTGCCAGCAGCTCCCATAGCGGGGGTAACGGGGAGCTGTTTTTT,CASSSHSGGNGELFF
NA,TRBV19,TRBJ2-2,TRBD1,TGTGCCAGCCGGACAGGGAACACCGGGGAGCTGTTTTTT,CASRTGNTGELFF
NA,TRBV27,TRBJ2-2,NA,TGTGCCAGCAGTCTATCGCCGGTCACCGGGGAGCTGTTTTTT,CASSLSPVTGELFF
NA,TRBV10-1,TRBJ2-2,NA,TGCGCCAGCAGTGAAAACACCGGGGAGCTGTTTTTT,CASSENTGELFF
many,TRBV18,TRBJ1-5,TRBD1,TGTGCCAGCTCGCCTCCGGGACAGGGGAGGAATCAGCCCCAGCATTTT,CASSPPGQGRNQPQHF
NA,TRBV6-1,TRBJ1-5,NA,TGTGCCAGCAGTGAAGAGTTCAATCAGCCCCAGCATTTT,CASSEEFNQPQHF
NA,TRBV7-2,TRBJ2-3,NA,TGTGCCAGCAGCTCACGACCGGCCACAGAGGGAGATACGCAGTATTTT,CASSSRPATEGDTQYF
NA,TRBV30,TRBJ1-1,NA,TGTGCCTGGAGCAAGGGGACTGAAGCTTTCTTT,CAWSKGTEAFF
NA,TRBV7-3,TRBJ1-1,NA,TGTGCCAGCAGCTCGGCCATGAACACTGAAGCTTTCTTT,CASSSAMNTEAFF
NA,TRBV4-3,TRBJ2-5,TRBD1,TGCGCCAGCAGCCAAGGACAGGGTGGGGAGACCCAGTACTTC,CASSQGQGGETQYF
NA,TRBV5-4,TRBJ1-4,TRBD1,TGTGCCAGCAGCTCCGGACAGGGCGCGTGGGAAAAACTGTTTTTT,CASSSGQGAWEKLFF
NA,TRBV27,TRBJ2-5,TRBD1,TGTGCCAGCAGGGCTCAGGGGGCAGTTGAGACCCAGTACTTC,CASRAQGAVETQYF
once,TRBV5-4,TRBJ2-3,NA,TGTGCCAGCAGCTTGGATAGCCGCCCCACAGATACGCAGTATTTT,CASSLDSRPTDTQYF
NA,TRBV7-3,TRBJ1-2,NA,TGTGCCAGCAGCCCGGAGGGGGGACTCTATGGCTACACCTTC,CASSPEGGLYGYTF
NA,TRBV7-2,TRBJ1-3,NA,TGTGCCAGCAGCTTAGGGGGTCCCATATATTTT,CASSLGGPIYF
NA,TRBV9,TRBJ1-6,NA,TGTGCCAGCAGCGAGAGGGGGGAGGGAAATTCACCCCTCCACTTT,CASSERGEGNSPLHF